The entry below gives a single T cell receptor beta chain sequence along with its context. Its antigen is undetermined. CDR3 size: 15 residues. V was pared by 3 bases and J by 1 base, with 11 bases between. The germline CDR1 and CDR2 sequences are SGDLS and YYNGEE. Data came from immunoSEQ multiplex PCR; TCRdb stores just in-frame clones and leaves some out. This sample has around 69,000 clones; about 90% occur once, and the top ten carry roughly 2.9%. These data belong to a study of OX40 agonist ivuxolimab in advanced cancers. For the study at large: The study gave patients intravenous ivuxolimab at 0.01 to 10 mg/kg every 2 weeks.

Study-wide results and caveats: On average, CD8+ T cells had more expanded clones than CD4+. The expanded peripheral T cells' antigen specificity was not determined.

The source is an adult with an advanced solid tumor such as melanoma, head and neck, liver or kidney cancer. The sample was CD4+ or CD8+ T cells sorted from blood, taken in a trial of the OX40 agonist ivuxolimab. The V gene is TRBV9, the J gene TRBJ1-3; D gene ambiguous. The DNA of the CDR3 is TGTGCCAGCAGCGGTGCAGTGCAGTCTGGAAACACCATATATTTT. Translating it yields CASSGAVQSGNTIYF.